A selection of T cell receptor beta chains follows, all from one sample in a study of T-cell memory formation after mild COVID-19. TCRdb reanalysed the 5' RACE reads using MiXCR and keeps one entry per CDR3 protein. The table records 250,000 to 400,000 distinct CDR3 sequences, approximately 14% of them present only once. Sequenced material: PBMCs or a T cell subset sorted from them (not recorded which). The receptors were sampled from a man aged 18 to 30 who had mild COVID-19 (a few samples of this study predate the infection). Cell type and time point are not known. Both conserved end residues are part of each CDR3. Fields, in order: J gene, V gene, clone size, D gene, CDR3 DNA, CDR3 protein. D genes are given only for firm matches. Rows give clone size only sometimes, using once, few, many, or a class for an expanded clone.

J gene: TRBJ2-1; V gene: TRBV9; clone size: few; D gene: TRBD2; CDR3 DNA: TGTGCCAGCAGCCCCGCCATAGCGGGGGGGTACAATGAGCAGTTCTTC; CDR3 protein: CASSPAIAGGYNEQFF
J gene: TRBJ2-3; V gene: TRBV5-1; clone size: -; D gene: -; CDR3 DNA: TGCGCCAGCAGCTTATACGGGGGCCCCACAGATACGCAGTATTTT; CDR3 protein: CASSLYGGPTDTQYF
J gene: TRBJ2-7; V gene: TRBV7-2; clone size: few; D gene: -; CDR3 DNA: TGTGCCAGCAGCCCCTGGACGACTGAGGTCGAGCAGTACTTC; CDR3 protein: CASSPWTTEVEQYF
J gene: TRBJ1-6; V gene: TRBV7-3; clone size: few; D gene: -; CDR3 DNA: TGTGCCAGCAGCTTATCCGGGACATCATCCTCACCCCTCCACTTT; CDR3 protein: CASSLSGTSSSPLHF
J gene: TRBJ2-2; V gene: TRBV5-1; clone size: -; D gene: TRBD1; CDR3 DNA: TGCGCCAGCAGCTTCCGGACAGGGGATCCCGGGGAGCTGTTTTTT; CDR3 protein: CASSFRTGDPGELFF
J gene: TRBJ2-2; V gene: TRBV6-6; clone size: few; D gene: -; CDR3 DNA: TGTGCCAGCAGTTTCCCCAGTATAATTCACACCGGGGAGCTGTTTTTT; CDR3 protein: CASSFPSIIHTGELFF
J gene: TRBJ2-2; V gene: TRBV6-2/TRBV6-3; clone size: -; D gene: TRBD1; CDR3 DNA: TGTGCCAGCACCTATGGACAGGGGATCACCGGGGAGCTGTTTTTT; CDR3 protein: CASTYGQGITGELFF
J gene: TRBJ2-3; V gene: TRBV5-1; clone size: many; D gene: TRBD2; CDR3 DNA: TGCGCCAGCAGTACCGGGACTAGCGGGGGAGACACAGATACGCAGTATTTT; CDR3 protein: CASSTGTSGGDTDTQYF
J gene: TRBJ2-5; V gene: TRBV29-1; clone size: -; D gene: TRBD1; CDR3 DNA: TGCAGCGTTGTCCCCCCGGGACAGCAAGAGACCCAGTACTTC; CDR3 protein: CSVVPPGQQETQYF
J gene: TRBJ2-2; V gene: TRBV20-1; clone size: few; D gene: -; CDR3 DNA: TGCAGTGCTAGAGGTCATAACACCGGGGAGCTGTTTTTT; CDR3 protein: CSARGHNTGELFF
J gene: TRBJ1-6; V gene: TRBV4-3; clone size: -; D gene: -; CDR3 DNA: TGCGCCAGCAGCCAAGAGCCGGGGACACCCCTCCACTTT; CDR3 protein: CASSQEPGTPLHF
J gene: TRBJ2-3; V gene: TRBV7-2; clone size: few; D gene: -; CDR3 DNA: TGTGCCAGCAGCCCAAGATTCCGCACAGATACGCAGTATTTT; CDR3 protein: CASSPRFRTDTQYF
J gene: TRBJ2-5; V gene: TRBV7-9; clone size: few; D gene: -; CDR3 DNA: TGTGCCAGCAGCCAGCATGACGGTCCAGAGACCCAGTACTTC; CDR3 protein: CASSQHDGPETQYF
J gene: TRBJ1-2; V gene: TRBV15; clone size: few; D gene: -; CDR3 DNA: TGTGCCACCAGCAGAGTAGAGGGACAAGGCTACACCTTC; CDR3 protein: CATSRVEGQGYTF
J gene: TRBJ2-2; V gene: TRBV25-1; clone size: -; D gene: -; CDR3 DNA: TGTGCCAGCAGTGTACGGGGGCATCAGAACACCGGGGAGCTGTTTTTT; CDR3 protein: CASSVRGHQNTGELFF
J gene: TRBJ2-2; V gene: TRBV5-1; clone size: -; D gene: -; CDR3 DNA: TGCGCCAGCAGCCATGGGACGACTACGGCCGGGGAGCTGTTTTTT; CDR3 protein: CASSHGTTTAGELFF
J gene: TRBJ1-4; V gene: TRBV14; clone size: few; D gene: -; CDR3 DNA: TGTGCCAGCAGCCAAGGACCACGTCCAAAACTGTTTTTT; CDR3 protein: CASSQGPRPKLFF
J gene: TRBJ2-1; V gene: TRBV4-3; clone size: few; D gene: -; CDR3 DNA: TGCGCCAGCAGTCCCGGGACACCTCCCTACAATGAGCAGTTCTTC; CDR3 protein: CASSPGTPPYNEQFF
J gene: TRBJ2-3; V gene: TRBV5-1; clone size: -; D gene: -; CDR3 DNA: TGCGCCAGCAGCTCCATTCAGGTCACAGATACGCAGTATTTT; CDR3 protein: CASSSIQVTDTQYF
J gene: TRBJ2-7; V gene: TRBV7-2; clone size: -; D gene: TRBD2; CDR3 DNA: TGTGCCAGCAGCCCCTATATGGAGGCTAGCGGACCTTACTTC; CDR3 protein: CASSPYMEASGPYF
J gene: TRBJ2-5; V gene: TRBV4-1; clone size: -; D gene: -; CDR3 DNA: TGCGCCAGCAGCCAGGACCCTGCCCCAGAGACCCAGTACTTC; CDR3 protein: CASSQDPAPETQYF
J gene: TRBJ2-7; V gene: TRBV7-2; clone size: -; D gene: -; CDR3 DNA: TGTGCCAGCAGCTTATTAGGACGGGCGTGGGGCGAGCAGTACTTC; CDR3 protein: CASSLLGRAWGEQYF
J gene: TRBJ2-7; V gene: TRBV15; clone size: many; D gene: TRBD2; CDR3 DNA: TGTGCCACCAGCACGGGACTAGCGAACGAGCAGTACTTC; CDR3 protein: CATSTGLANEQYF
J gene: TRBJ2-1; V gene: TRBV15; clone size: -; D gene: -; CDR3 DNA: TGTGCCACCAGCGCCTACCTAGCTGAGCAGTTCTTC; CDR3 protein: CATSAYLAEQFF
J gene: TRBJ2-1; V gene: TRBV24-1; clone size: -; D gene: TRBD1; CDR3 DNA: TGTGCCACCAGTGACGCCGGGACAGGGTACAAGGATGAGCAGTTCTTC; CDR3 protein: CATSDAGTGYKDEQFF
J gene: TRBJ2-2; V gene: TRBV4-1; clone size: -; D gene: -; CDR3 DNA: TGCGCCAGCAGCCAAGATCGCCCAATTAACACCGGGGAGCTGTTTTTT; CDR3 protein: CASSQDRPINTGELFF
J gene: TRBJ2-1; V gene: TRBV18; clone size: few; D gene: -; CDR3 DNA: TGTGCCAGCTCACCTGCAACTGGGGTGAGTGAGCAGTTCTTC; CDR3 protein: CASSPATGVSEQFF
J gene: TRBJ2-1; V gene: TRBV7-2; clone size: -; D gene: TRBD1; CDR3 DNA: TGTGCCAGCAGCTCCCGGGACAGGTACTACAATGAGCAGTTCTTC; CDR3 protein: CASSSRDRYYNEQFF
J gene: TRBJ1-2; V gene: TRBV18; clone size: -; D gene: TRBD1; CDR3 DNA: TGTGCCAGCTCACACTTCGACAGGGGAGGACGGGGCTACACCTTC; CDR3 protein: CASSHFDRGGRGYTF
J gene: TRBJ2-2; V gene: TRBV5-1; clone size: few; D gene: TRBD2; CDR3 DNA: TGCGCCAGCAGCCGACAGACTAGCGGGGGAGACACCGGGGAGCTGTTTTTT; CDR3 protein: CASSRQTSGGDTGELFF
J gene: TRBJ2-5; V gene: TRBV18; clone size: many; D gene: -; CDR3 DNA: TGTGCCAGCTCACCATTTCCCCGCCAGGACCGCGAGACCCAGTACTTC; CDR3 protein: CASSPFPRQDRETQYF
J gene: TRBJ1-1; V gene: TRBV13; clone size: few; D gene: -; CDR3 DNA: TGTGCCAGCAGCACAGAAGACTCCTGGGCTGAAGCTTTCTTT; CDR3 protein: CASSTEDSWAEAFF
J gene: TRBJ2-5; V gene: TRBV20-1; clone size: few; D gene: TRBD1; CDR3 DNA: TGCAGTGCTGACGAGGGACAGATACAAGAGACCCAGTACTTC; CDR3 protein: CSADEGQIQETQYF
J gene: TRBJ2-1; V gene: TRBV12-3/TRBV12-4; clone size: many; D gene: TRBD2; CDR3 DNA: TGTGCCAGCAGTTTCCTCGCGGGGGGGCCTTACAATGAGCAGTTCTTC; CDR3 protein: CASSFLAGGPYNEQFF
J gene: TRBJ2-3; V gene: TRBV5-1; clone size: -; D gene: TRBD2; CDR3 DNA: TGCGCCAGCAGTCCTAGCGGGGGAGCAGATACGGGGCAGTATTTT; CDR3 protein: CASSPSGGADTGQYF
J gene: TRBJ2-1; V gene: TRBV5-1; clone size: -; D gene: TRBD2; CDR3 DNA: TGCGCCAGTACGCCTCGCGGGGGCTCCTACAATGAGCAGTTCTTC; CDR3 protein: CASTPRGGSYNEQFF
J gene: TRBJ1-2; V gene: TRBV7-8; clone size: few; D gene: -; CDR3 DNA: TGTGCCAGCAGCCCGTGGGGCAGGGACTATGGCTACACCTTC; CDR3 protein: CASSPWGRDYGYTF
J gene: TRBJ2-1; V gene: TRBV20-1; clone size: -; D gene: TRBD2; CDR3 DNA: TGCAGTGCGAAGACTAGCCTCGGGTTTATGTATGAGCAGTTCTTC; CDR3 protein: CSAKTSLGFMYEQFF